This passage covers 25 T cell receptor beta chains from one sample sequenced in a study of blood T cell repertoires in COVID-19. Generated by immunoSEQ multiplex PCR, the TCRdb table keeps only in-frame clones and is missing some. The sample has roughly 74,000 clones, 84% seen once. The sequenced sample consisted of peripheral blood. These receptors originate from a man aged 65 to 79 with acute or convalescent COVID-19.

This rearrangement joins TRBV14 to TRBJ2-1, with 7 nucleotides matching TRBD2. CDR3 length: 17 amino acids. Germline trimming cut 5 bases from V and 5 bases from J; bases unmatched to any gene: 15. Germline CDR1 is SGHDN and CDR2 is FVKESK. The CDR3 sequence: CASSAWGGQVGDNEQFF. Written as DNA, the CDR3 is TGTGCCAGCAGCGCTTGGGGAGGGCAGGTCGGAGACAATGAGCAGTTCTTC.

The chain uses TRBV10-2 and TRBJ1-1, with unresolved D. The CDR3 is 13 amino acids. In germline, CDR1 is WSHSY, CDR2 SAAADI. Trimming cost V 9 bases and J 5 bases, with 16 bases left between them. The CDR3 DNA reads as TGCGCCAGTGGTGTAAGTCGAGGGACTGAAGCTTTCTTT. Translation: CASGVSRGTEAFF.

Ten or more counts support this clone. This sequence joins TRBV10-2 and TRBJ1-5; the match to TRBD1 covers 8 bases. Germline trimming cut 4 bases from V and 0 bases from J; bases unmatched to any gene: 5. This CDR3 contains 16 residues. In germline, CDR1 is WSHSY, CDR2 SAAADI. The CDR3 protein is CASSGAQGASNQPQHF. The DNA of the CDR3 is TGCGCCAGCAGTGGGGCCCAGGGGGCTAGCAATCAGCCCCAGCATTTT.

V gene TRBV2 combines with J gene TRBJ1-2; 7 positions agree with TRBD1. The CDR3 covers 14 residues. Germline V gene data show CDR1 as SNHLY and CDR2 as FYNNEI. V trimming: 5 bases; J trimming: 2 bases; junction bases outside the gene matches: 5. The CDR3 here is CASSKTTGNYGYTF. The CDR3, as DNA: TGTGCCAGCAGTAAGACGACAGGGAACTATGGCTACACCTTC.

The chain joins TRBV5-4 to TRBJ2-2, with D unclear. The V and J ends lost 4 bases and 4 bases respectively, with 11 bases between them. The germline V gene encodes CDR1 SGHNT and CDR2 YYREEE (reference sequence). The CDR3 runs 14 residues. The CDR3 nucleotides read TGTGCCAGCAGCCCGCCCACCAGCACCGGGGAGCTGTTTTTT. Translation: CASSPPTSTGELFF.

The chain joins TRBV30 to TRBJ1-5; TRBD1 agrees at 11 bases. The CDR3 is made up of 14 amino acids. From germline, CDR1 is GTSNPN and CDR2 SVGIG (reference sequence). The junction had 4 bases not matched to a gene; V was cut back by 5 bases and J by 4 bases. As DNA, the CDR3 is TGTGCCTGGGGAGGGACAGGGGGAAATCAGCCCCAGCATTTT. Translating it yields CAWGGTGGNQPQHF.

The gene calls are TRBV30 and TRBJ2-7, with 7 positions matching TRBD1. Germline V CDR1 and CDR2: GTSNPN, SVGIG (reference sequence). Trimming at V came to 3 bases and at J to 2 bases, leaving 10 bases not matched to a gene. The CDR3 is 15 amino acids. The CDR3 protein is CAWRPRGHGPYEQYF. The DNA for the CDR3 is TGTGCCTGGAGACCGAGGGGGCACGGTCCCTACGAGCAGTACTTC.

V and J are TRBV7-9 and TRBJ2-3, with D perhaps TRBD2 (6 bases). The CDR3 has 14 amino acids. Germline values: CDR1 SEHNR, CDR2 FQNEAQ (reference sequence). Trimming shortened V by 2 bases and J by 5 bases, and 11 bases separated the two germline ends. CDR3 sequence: CASSLLGGQDTQYF. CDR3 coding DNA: TGTGCCAGCAGCTTATTGGGGGGTCAAGATACGCAGTATTTT.

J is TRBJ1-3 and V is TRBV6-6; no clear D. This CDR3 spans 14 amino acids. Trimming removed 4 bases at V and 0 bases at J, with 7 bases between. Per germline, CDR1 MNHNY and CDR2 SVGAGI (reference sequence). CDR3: CASSFVRSGNTIYF. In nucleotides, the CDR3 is TGTGCCAGCAGTTTTGTGCGCTCTGGAAACACCATATATTTT.

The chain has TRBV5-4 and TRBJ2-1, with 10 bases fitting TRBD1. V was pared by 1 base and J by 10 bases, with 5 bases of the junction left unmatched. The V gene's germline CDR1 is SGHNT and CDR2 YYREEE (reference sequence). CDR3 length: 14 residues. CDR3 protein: CASSLRQGAGEQFF. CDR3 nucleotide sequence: TGTGCCAGCAGCTTGCGACAGGGGGCGGGGGAGCAGTTCTTC.

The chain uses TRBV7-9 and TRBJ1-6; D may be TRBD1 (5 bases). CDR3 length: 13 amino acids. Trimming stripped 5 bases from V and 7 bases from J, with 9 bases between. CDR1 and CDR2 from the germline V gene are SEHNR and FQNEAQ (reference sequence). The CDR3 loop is CASSRGGNSPLHF. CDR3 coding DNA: TGTGCCAGCAGCCGCGGGGGGAATTCACCCCTCCACTTT.

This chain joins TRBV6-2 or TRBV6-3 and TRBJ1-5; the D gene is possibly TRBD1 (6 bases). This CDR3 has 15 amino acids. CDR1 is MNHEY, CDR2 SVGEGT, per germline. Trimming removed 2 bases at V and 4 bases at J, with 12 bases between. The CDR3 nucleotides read TGTGCCAGCAGTTACCTACAGGGTAGGAATCAGCCCCAGCATTTT. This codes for CASSYLQGRNQPQHF.

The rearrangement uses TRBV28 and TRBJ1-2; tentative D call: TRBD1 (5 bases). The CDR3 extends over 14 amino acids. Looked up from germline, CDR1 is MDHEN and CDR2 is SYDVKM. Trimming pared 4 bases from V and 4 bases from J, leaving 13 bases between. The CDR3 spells CASSSDITFYGYTF. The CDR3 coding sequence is TGTGCCAGCAGTTCGGACATAACTTTCTATGGCTACACCTTC.

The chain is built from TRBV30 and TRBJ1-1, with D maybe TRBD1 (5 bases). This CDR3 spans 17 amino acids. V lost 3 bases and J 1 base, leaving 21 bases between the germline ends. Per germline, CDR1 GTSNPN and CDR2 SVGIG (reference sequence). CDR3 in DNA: TGTGCCTGGAGCGATTTCAGCAGGGAGGATAGGAACACTGAAGCTTTCTTT. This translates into CAWSDFSREDRNTEAFF.

In nucleotides, the CDR3 is TGTGCCAGCAGTCCTCCGGACAGGGCCTATTCCGGGGAGCTGTTTTTT. Translation: CASSPPDRAYSGELFF. The chain combines TRBV27 with TRBJ2-2; 8 positions agree with TRBD1. V dropped 5 bases and J dropped 6; count of bases not matched to a gene: 11. The CDR3 length is 16 residues. In germline, CDR1 is MNHEY, CDR2 SMNVEV (reference sequence).

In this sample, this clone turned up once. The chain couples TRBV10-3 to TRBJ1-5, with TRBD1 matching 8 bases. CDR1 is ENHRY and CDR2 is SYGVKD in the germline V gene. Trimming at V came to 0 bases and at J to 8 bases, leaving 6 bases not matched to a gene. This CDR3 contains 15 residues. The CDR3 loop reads CAISESGRGLEPQHF. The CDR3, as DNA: TGTGCCATCAGTGAGTCTGGCAGGGGGCTCGAGCCCCAGCATTTT.

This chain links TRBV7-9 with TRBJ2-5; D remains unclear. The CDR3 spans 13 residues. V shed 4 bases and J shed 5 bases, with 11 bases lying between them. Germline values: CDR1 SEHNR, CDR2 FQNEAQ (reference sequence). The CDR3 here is CASSSNSWETQYF. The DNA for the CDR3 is TGTGCCAGCAGCTCCAACAGCTGGGAGACCCAGTACTTC.

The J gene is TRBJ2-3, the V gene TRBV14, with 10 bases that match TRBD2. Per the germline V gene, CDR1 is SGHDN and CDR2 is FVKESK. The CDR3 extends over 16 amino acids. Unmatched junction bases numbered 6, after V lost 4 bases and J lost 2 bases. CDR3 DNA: TGTGCCAGCAGCCTCGGACTAGCGGACCCCACAGATACGCAGTATTTT. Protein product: CASSLGLADPTDTQYF.

CDR3 sequence reads: CASYPQGIGYGYTF. Written as DNA, the CDR3 is TGTGCCAGCTACCCACAGGGGATTGGTTATGGCTACACCTTC. The V and J genes are TRBV10-3 and TRBJ1-2, with TRBD1 identical over 7 bases. The germline CDR1 and CDR2 sequences are ENHRY and SYGVKD. This CDR3 contains 14 residues. V gave up 10 bases and J gave up 5 bases; unmatched junction bases: 13.

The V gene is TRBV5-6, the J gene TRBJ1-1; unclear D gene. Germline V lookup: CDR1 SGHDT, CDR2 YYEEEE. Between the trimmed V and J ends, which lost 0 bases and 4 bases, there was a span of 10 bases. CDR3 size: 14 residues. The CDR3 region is CASSLDAGGTEAFF. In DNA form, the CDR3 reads TGTGCCAGCAGCTTGGACGCAGGTGGCACTGAAGCTTTCTTT.

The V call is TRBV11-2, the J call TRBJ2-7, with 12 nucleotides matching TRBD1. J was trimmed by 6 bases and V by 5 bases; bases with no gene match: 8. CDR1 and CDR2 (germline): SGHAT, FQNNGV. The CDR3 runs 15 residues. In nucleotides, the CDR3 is TGTGCCAGCAGCGTGGGACAGGGGGCATGGGGCGAGCAGTACTTC. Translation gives CASSVGQGAWGEQYF.

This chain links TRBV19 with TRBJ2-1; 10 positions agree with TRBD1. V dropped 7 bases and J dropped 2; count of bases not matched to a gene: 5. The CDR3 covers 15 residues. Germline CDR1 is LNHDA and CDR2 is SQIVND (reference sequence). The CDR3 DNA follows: TGTGCCAGTACACTGGACAGGGGGGCCTACAATGAGCAGTTCTTC. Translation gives CASTLDRGAYNEQFF.

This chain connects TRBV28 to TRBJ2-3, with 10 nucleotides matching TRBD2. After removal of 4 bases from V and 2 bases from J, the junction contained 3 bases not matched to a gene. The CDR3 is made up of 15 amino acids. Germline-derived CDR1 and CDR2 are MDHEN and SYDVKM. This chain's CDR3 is CASSSSGRATDTQYF. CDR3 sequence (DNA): TGTGCCAGCAGTTCAAGCGGGAGGGCCACAGATACGCAGTATTTT. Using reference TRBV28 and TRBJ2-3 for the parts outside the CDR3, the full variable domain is DVKVTQSSRYLVKRTGEKVFLECVQDMDHENMFWYRQDPGLGLRLIYFSYDVKMKEKGDIPEGYSVSREKKERFSLILESASTNQTSMYLCASSSSGRATDTQYFGPGTRLTVL.

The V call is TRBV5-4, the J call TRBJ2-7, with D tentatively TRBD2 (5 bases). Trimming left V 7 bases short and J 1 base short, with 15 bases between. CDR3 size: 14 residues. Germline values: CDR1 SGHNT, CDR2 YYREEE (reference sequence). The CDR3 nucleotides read TGTGCCAGCCGTGAGGGCGTTGCATCCTACGAGCAGTACTTC. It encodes CASREGVASYEQYF.

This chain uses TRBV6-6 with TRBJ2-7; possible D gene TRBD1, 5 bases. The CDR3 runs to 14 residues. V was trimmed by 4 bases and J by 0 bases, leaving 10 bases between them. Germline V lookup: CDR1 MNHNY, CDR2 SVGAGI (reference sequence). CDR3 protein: CASSSPGFSYEQYF. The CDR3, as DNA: TGTGCCAGCAGTTCACCAGGGTTCTCCTACGAGCAGTACTTC.